This T cell receptor beta chain appears in the sequencing data of a study of cytomegalovirus exposure and HLA in healthy donors. The V gene lost 8 bases and the J gene lost 0 bases, with 8 bases spanning the gap. Germline CDR1 reads MNHEY; CDR2 reads SVGAGI. The CDR3 covers 13 residues. Notes on this clone: The antigen remains undetermined.

13 Jbeta primers and 60 Vbeta primers were used for the PCR. Using immunoSEQ multiplex PCR, the repertoire was profiled, and TCRdb retains in-frame clones only, with some absent. The data contain about 200,000 clones, 65% to 85% of them singletons. Findings and limits, study-wide: In vitro, a few CMV-associated chains proved specific for CMV antigens. Common viral pathogens seemed to be connected with several of the most significant clusters, according to a later analysis. Presence/absence analysis assumed near-uniform sequencing depth across donors.

The donors comprised healthy bone marrow donors. V usage is TRBV6-5 and J usage is TRBJ1-5; D ambiguous. The sequenced sample consisted of PBMCs. The sequence was obtained from a woman younger than 45 in good health and CMV-seronegative. CDR3 protein: CASRGNSNQPQHF. CDR3 DNA sequence: TGTGCCAGCCGAGGTAATAGCAATCAGCCCCAGCATTTT.